This passage covers 2 T cell receptor beta chains from one sample sequenced in a study of blood T cell repertoires in COVID-19. The method was immunoSEQ multiplex PCR; TCRdb's version includes in-frame clones alone and lacks a portion of them. The table records about 110,000 clones, approximately 80% of them present only once. What was sequenced was peripheral blood. The receptor source for this set is a woman in her 70s with acute or convalescent COVID-19.

This clone has more than one count but fewer than ten. The chain recombines TRBV6-2 or TRBV6-3 with TRBJ1-1, with D uncertain. V was shortened by 6 bases and J by 2 bases, with 10 bases between the two germline ends. The germline gives CDR1 MNHEY, CDR2 SVGEGT. The CDR3 loop spans 13 amino acids. The CDR3 bases are TGTGCCAGCAGCCCTCACATCAACACTGAAGCTTTCTTT. It codes for CASSPHINTEAFF.

The sample holds one count of this clone. V is TRBV6-5 and J is TRBJ2-3; D might be TRBD2 (7 bases). The CDR3 has 13 residues. With 6 bases removed from V and 2 bases from J, the gap between germline ends came to 9 bases. CDR1 and CDR2 (germline): MNHEY, SVGAGI. The chain's CDR3 is CASRGGATDTQYF. The CDR3 bases are TGTGCCAGCAGAGGGGGGGCCACAGATACGCAGTATTTT.